These 18 T cell receptor beta chains came from one sample sequenced in a study of beta chain features in type 1 diabetes. TCRB transcripts that were expressed got sequenced, as all of the isolated RNA had been reverse transcribed. The assay was immunoSEQ multiplex PCR, and TCRdb's table has in-frame clones only and misses some. The profile shows hundreds of thousands of clones, less than 15% of them singletons. Sequenced sample: central memory CD4+ T cells from blood. The source of these receptors is a man under 40 in good health.

For this clone: Other DNA sequences in this sample translate to the same CDR3. The chain has TRBV6-5 and TRBJ2-6, with D unclear. Trimming removed 0 bases at V and 2 bases at J, with 5 bases between. Germline CDR1 reads MNHEY; CDR2 reads SVGAGI. This CDR3 comprises 15 residues. The CDR3 nucleotides read TGTGCCAGCAGTTACTCAGGGACTGGGGCCAACGTCCTGACTTTC. Translation: CASSYSGTGANVLTF.

This chain joins TRBV5-1 and TRBJ2-3, with 8 bases identical to TRBD2. Germline values: CDR1 SGHRS, CDR2 YFSETQ. The V and J ends lost 4 bases and 5 bases, in that order; junction bases with no gene match: 15. The CDR3 is 17 amino acids. CDR3 nucleotide sequence: TGCGCCAGCAGCGGGGGACTAGGAGGGGCTCTTAGAGATACGCAGTATTTT. Translation gives CASSGGLGGALRDTQYF. The full variable domain, completed using reference TRBV5-1 and TRBJ2-3, is KAGVTQTPRYLIKTRGQQVTLSCSPISGHRSVSWYQQTPGQGLQFLFEYFSETQRNKGNFPGRFSGRQFSNSRSEMNVSTLELGDSALYLCASSGGLGGALRDTQYFGPGTRLTVL.

The rearrangement uses TRBV7-9 and TRBJ1-3; no firm D call. Per the germline V gene, CDR1 is SEHNR and CDR2 is FQNEAQ (reference sequence). Trimming pared 1 base from V and 2 bases from J, leaving 12 bases between. The CDR3 extends over 16 amino acids. The CDR3 loop reads CASSLGSLGTGNTIYF. CDR3 DNA: TGTGCCAGCAGCTTAGGGTCATTGGGGACTGGAAACACCATATATTTT.

The chain carries TRBV4-1 and TRBJ2-7, with 7 positions matching TRBD2. The CDR3 is 14 residues long. The V and J ends lost 0 bases and 8 bases, in that order; junction bases with no gene match: 7. CDR1 MGHRA and CDR2 YSYEKL come from the germline V gene. The CDR3, as DNA: TGCGCCAGCAGCCAAGAAGGGTCGGGAGGCAAGCAGTACGTC. It specifies CASSQEGSGGKQYV.

The V and J genes are TRBV4-3 and TRBJ1-4, with 7 bases identical to TRBD1. Germline CDR1 reads LGHNA; CDR2 reads YSLEER. The J segment lost 3 bases and the V segment lost 1 base, leaving 2 bases of the junction unmatched. This CDR3 contains 15 residues. Here the CDR3 reads CASSQVGQANEKLFF. The CDR3 region has the DNA TGCGCCAGCAGCCAAGTTGGACAGGCTAATGAAAAACTGTTTTTT.

This clone was recorded many times. This chain joins TRBV6-1 and TRBJ1-5, with D perhaps matching TRBD1 (5 bases). CDR3 size: 14 residues. Germline V lookup: CDR1 MNHNS, CDR2 SASEGT. Deletions cut 6 bases from V and 0 bases from J, with 9 bases between. The CDR3 loop is CASRETVSNQPQHF. In nucleotides, the CDR3 is TGTGCCAGCAGGGAGACAGTTAGCAATCAGCCCCAGCATTTT.

This clone was seen a few times. J is TRBJ1-5 and V is TRBV11-2; 7 nucleotides match TRBD1. The CDR3 totals 18 residues. Germline V CDR1 and CDR2: SGHAT, FQNNGV. Trimming removed 4 bases from V and 3 bases from J; junction bases left unmatched: 15. The CDR3 protein is CASSSGSTGAAFNQPQHF. The CDR3 DNA is TGTGCCAGCAGCTCCGGCAGTACAGGGGCCGCCTTCAATCAGCCCCAGCATTTT.

This clone has only a few counts. The chain combines TRBV27 with TRBJ1-4; tentatively, D is TRBD1 (5 bases). The CDR3 contains 15 residues. CDR1 is MNHEY and CDR2 is SMNVEV in the germline V gene (reference sequence). The ends were cut back, 2 bases at V and 0 bases at J, with 7 bases in the middle. CDR3 residues: CASSLGGATNEKLFF. DNA of the CDR3: TGTGCCAGCAGTTTAGGGGGGGCAACTAATGAAAAACTGTTTTTT.

The rearrangement uses TRBV11-2 and TRBJ1-1; D remains unclear. V shed 5 bases and J shed 3 bases, with 10 bases lying between them. Germline values: CDR1 SGHAT, CDR2 FQNNGV. This CDR3 contains 13 residues. The CDR3 DNA reads as TGTGCCAGCAGCCCAAGGGTAGACACTGAAGCTTTCTTT. Translated, it gives CASSPRVDTEAFF.

J is TRBJ2-1 and V is TRBV7-9; D gene unclear. Germline CDR1 reads SEHNR; CDR2 reads FQNEAQ (reference sequence). With 6 bases removed from V and 8 bases from J, the gap between germline ends came to 11 bases. The CDR3 loop spans 12 amino acids. The CDR3 bases are TGTGCCAGCAGGGACGCAGGCGATGAGCAGTTCTTC. Its protein is CASRDAGDEQFF.

The chain joins TRBV7-8 to TRBJ2-5, with 9 bases lining up with TRBD2. CDR3 length: 16 residues. V shed 5 bases, J shed 5 bases, and the junction held 12 bases outside the gene matches. Germline CDR1 is SGHVS and CDR2 is FQNEAQ. In DNA, the CDR3 is TGTGCCAGCAGCGACCGTTTAGCGGGGGCCCAGGAGACCCAGTACTTC. Protein: CASSDRLAGAQETQYF.

The V and J genes are TRBV5-1 and TRBJ2-1, with TRBD2 identical over 7 bases. The CDR3 consists of 14 residues. With V trimmed by 7 bases and J by 0 bases, 4 bases remained unmatched. The germline gives CDR1 SGHRS, CDR2 YFSETQ. The CDR3 bases are TGCGCCAGCCGACTAGCAGACTCCTACAATGAGCAGTTCTTC. Its translation: CASRLADSYNEQFF.

V usage is TRBV10-3 and J usage is TRBJ2-1, with 13 bases aligning to TRBD2. Germline V gene sequence: CDR1 ENHRY, CDR2 SYGVKD. The CDR3 is 15 amino acids. V was clipped by 10 bases and J by 13 bases; unmatched bases: 16. CDR3 amino acids: CATNLGTSGAASQFF. The CDR3, as DNA: TGTGCCACAAATCTGGGGACTAGCGGGGCGGCGTCACAGTTCTTC.

This sequence joins TRBV5-1 and TRBJ2-5; D gene unclear. With 3 bases removed from V and 1 base from J, the gap between germline ends came to 10 bases. The V gene's germline CDR1 is SGHRS and CDR2 YFSETQ. The CDR3 loop spans 14 amino acids. The CDR3 region is CASSYEWGQETQYF. The CDR3 bases are TGCGCCAGCAGCTATGAATGGGGCCAAGAGACCCAGTACTTC.

The chain joins TRBV5-5 to TRBJ2-5, with D possibly being TRBD1 or TRBD2 (5 bases each). This CDR3 region has 14 residues. Germline CDR1 SGHKS, CDR2 YYEKEE (reference sequence). V was pared by 0 bases and J by 5 bases, with 11 bases between. CDR3 region: CASSLGGNLETQYF. As DNA, the CDR3 is TGTGCCAGCAGCTTGGGGGGGAATCTGGAGACCCAGTACTTC.

V usage is TRBV6-5 and J usage is TRBJ2-3; 7 bases are a match to TRBD1. Germline CDR1 and CDR2: MNHEY and SVGAGI. The CDR3 sequence is 14 residues long. Trimming at V came to 7 bases and at J to 1 base, leaving 5 bases not matched to a gene. The CDR3 protein is CASNNRGRTDTQYF. The CDR3 DNA sequence: TGTGCCAGCAACAACAGGGGCCGCACAGATACGCAGTATTTT.

This clone was found once. The chain uses TRBV11-3 and TRBJ2-5; perhaps D is TRBD1 or TRBD2 (5 bases each). The CDR3 length is 12 residues. CDR1 and CDR2 from the germline V gene are SGHNT and YENEEA. Trimming took off 8 bases at V and 3 bases at J, with 10 bases between the two ends. The DNA for the CDR3 is TGTGCCAGCTTGGGGCGGGAAGAGACCCAGTACTTC. It codes for CASLGREETQYF. The variable domain in full, completed from reference TRBV11-3 and TRBJ2-5, reads EAGVVQSPRYKIIEKKQPVAFWCNPISGHNTLYWYLQNLGQGPELLIRYENEEAVDDSQLPKDRFSAERLKGVDSTLKIQPAELGDSAVYLCASLGREETQYFGPGTRLLVL.

This clone appeared a few times. V and J are TRBV4-3 and TRBJ1-1; D unclear. The ends were cut back, 0 bases at V and 0 bases at J, with 2 bases in the middle. The length of the CDR3 is 13 residues. CDR1 LGHNA and CDR2 YSLEER come from the germline V gene. CDR3 nucleotides: TGCGCCAGCAGCCAAGAGTTGAACACTGAAGCTTTCTTT. Residues: CASSQELNTEAFF.